The 32 T cell receptor beta chains presented below share a single source sample, sequenced in a study of OX40 agonist ivuxolimab in advanced cancers. Measured with immunoSEQ multiplex PCR; TCRdb has only the in-frame clones, and not every one. The data show more than 55,000 clones, more than 65% seen once. Sequences were derived from CD4+ or CD8+ T cells sorted from blood, sampled in a trial of the OX40 agonist ivuxolimab. All receptors come from an adult with an advanced solid tumor such as melanoma, head and neck, liver or kidney cancer.

The V and J genes are TRBV7-2 and TRBJ2-3; D perhaps matches TRBD1 (5 bases). The V gene's germline CDR1 is SGHTA and CDR2 FQGNSA. This CDR3 has 13 amino acids. The germline V and J ends were trimmed by 6 bases and 5 bases, with 12 bases remaining between them. The chain's CDR3 is CASSPGQEDTQYF. CDR3 bases: TGTGCCAGCAGTCCAGGGCAGGAAGATACGCAGTATTTT.

The V gene is TRBV7-2, the J gene TRBJ2-3; no definite D call. The V gene lost 5 bases and the J gene lost 2 bases, with 14 bases spanning the gap. CDR1 is SGHTA and CDR2 is FQGNSA in the germline V gene. This CDR3 has 15 amino acids. The CDR3 here is CASSPWTNPTDTQYF. The DNA of the CDR3 is TGTGCCAGCAGCCCATGGACCAACCCCACAGATACGCAGTATTTT.

The rearrangement joins TRBV19 to TRBJ2-1; TRBD2 aligns across 9 bases. The germline CDR1 and CDR2 sequences are LNHDA and SQIVND (reference sequence). The V gene end was trimmed by 1 base and the J gene end by 0 bases; junction bases not matched to a gene: 10. The CDR3 totals 19 residues. DNA for the CDR3: TGTGCCAGTAGTATAGGGGGACTAGCCTACACCCTCTCCTACAATGAGCAGTTCTTC. It specifies CASSIGGLAYTLSYNEQFF.

The chain employs TRBV19 and TRBJ1-1, with D perhaps matching TRBD1 (6 bases). The CDR3 loop spans 14 amino acids. Per the germline V gene, CDR1 is LNHDA and CDR2 is SQIVND (reference sequence). V shed 6 bases and J shed 0 bases, with 11 bases lying between them. The CDR3 loop reads CASRLQGVNTEAFF. CDR3 in DNA: TGTGCCAGTAGATTACAGGGAGTGAACACTGAAGCTTTCTTT.

As for this clone: Different DNA sequences within this sample yield the same CDR3. The genes are TRBV30 and TRBJ2-1; 16 positions agree with TRBD2. Germline CDR1 is GTSNPN and CDR2 is SVGIG (reference sequence). This CDR3 spans 12 amino acids. This chain's CDR3 is CWGTSGGAEQFF. As DNA, the CDR3 is TGTTGGGGGACTAGCGGGGGGGCAGAGCAGTTCTTC.

The gene calls are TRBV19 and TRBJ2-1; 11 positions agree with TRBD1. Trimming at V came to 5 bases and at J to 7 bases, leaving 10 bases not matched to a gene. The CDR3 sequence is 16 residues long. The V gene's germline CDR1 is LNHDA and CDR2 SQIVND (reference sequence). CDR3 loop: CASSFNPGQGENEQFF. CDR3 DNA: TGTGCCAGTAGTTTTAATCCGGGACAGGGGGAGAATGAGCAGTTCTTC.

This chain joins TRBV2 and TRBJ2-7, with TRBD2 matching over 8 bases. Germline assignment: CDR1 SNHLY and CDR2 FYNNEI. V shed 6 bases, J shed 6 bases, and the junction held 10 bases outside the gene matches. CDR3 length equals 14 residues. The CDR3 loop is CASSGTSGGSEQYF. The CDR3 DNA reads TGTGCCAGCAGCGGGACTAGTGGGGGATCCGAGCAGTACTTC.

V gene TRBV5-1 combines with J gene TRBJ2-1; 12 positions agree with TRBD2. The CDR3 extends over 18 amino acids. V trimming: 0 bases; J trimming: 2 bases; junction bases outside the gene matches: 6. Germline V gives CDR1 SGHRS, CDR2 YFSETQ. CDR3 in amino acids: CASSLALAGGHAYNEQFF. The CDR3, as DNA: TGCGCCAGCAGCTTGGCCCTAGCGGGGGGGCACGCCTACAATGAGCAGTTCTTC. Filled out from reference TRBV5-1 and TRBJ2-1, the complete variable domain reads KAGVTQTPRYLIKTRGQQVTLSCSPISGHRSVSWYQQTPGQGLQFLFEYFSETQRNKGNFPGRFSGRQFSNSRSEMNVSTLELGDSALYLCASSLALAGGHAYNEQFFGPGTRLTVL.

The V and J genes are TRBV28 and TRBJ2-5, with 9 bases lining up with TRBD2. Germline V lookup: CDR1 MDHEN, CDR2 SYDVKM. Unmatched junction bases numbered 30, after V lost 7 bases and J lost 6 bases. This CDR3 contains 21 residues. CDR3 coding DNA: TGTGCCAGCACCTTTACCGCCTCCCAGCTCGGGCTAGCGGGGCCAGATAAGACCCAGTACTTC. It encodes CASTFTASQLGLAGPDKTQYF.

This clone was recorded only once. The chain recombines TRBV29-1 with TRBJ1-3; D remains unclear. The V end was cut by 7 bases, the J end by 0 bases, with 13 bases between. Germline CDR1 SQVTM, CDR2 ANQGSEA. This CDR3 has 14 residues. CDR3 nucleotide sequence: TGCAGCGCCCTTGTCGGAGTCTCTGGAAACACCATATATTTT. As protein: CSALVGVSGNTIYF. Variable domain in full (rest from reference TRBV29-1 and TRBJ1-3): SAVISQKPSRDICQRGTSLTIQCQVDSQVTMMFWYRQQPGQSLTLIATANQGSEATYESGFVIDKFPISRPNLTFSTLTVSNMSPEDSSIYLCSALVGVSGNTIYFGEGSWLTVV.

With respect to this clone: At one end, the junction sequence differs from germline, possibly due to a read error. The chain joins TRBV5-1 to TRBJ1-2, with 7 bases that match TRBD1. Germline CDR1 SGHRS, CDR2 YFSETQ. This CDR3 region has 15 residues. The chain's CDR3 is CASSPRDRPNYGYTF. CDR3 sequence (DNA): TGTGCCAGCAGCCCCCGGGACAGACCGAACTATGGCTACACCTTC.

This sequence joins TRBV11-2 and TRBJ2-7, with D tentatively TRBD1 (5 bases). The CDR3 spans 14 residues. Germline CDR1 reads SGHAT; CDR2 reads FQNNGV. V shed 5 bases and J shed 2 bases, with 13 bases lying between them. This chain's CDR3 is CASSPGTTAYEQYF. CDR3 nucleotides: TGTGCCAGCAGCCCAGGAACGACAGCCTACGAGCAGTACTTC.

The genes are TRBV7-2 and TRBJ2-1, with 7 bases that match TRBD1. CDR3 length equals 15 residues. Germline CDR1 and CDR2: SGHTA and FQGNSA. J gave up 8 bases and V 3 bases, and 10 bases lay outside the gene matches. DNA of the CDR3: TGTGCCAGCAGCTTCCCTGGCGACAGGGCCCATGAGCAGTTCTTC. Translating it yields CASSFPGDRAHEQFF.

The V gene is TRBV11-2, the J gene TRBJ2-2; no reliable D call. Germline CDR1 is SGHAT and CDR2 is FQNNGV. The CDR3 has 14 residues. Trimming removed 5 bases from V and 0 bases from J, with 7 bases in between. In DNA form, the CDR3 reads TGTGCCAGCAGCGTGGAACCGAACACCGGGGAGCTGTTTTTT. This translates into CASSVEPNTGELFF.

This clone was seen once. The chain has TRBV5-4 and TRBJ1-1, with a possible D match to TRBD1 (5 bases). The CDR3 is made up of 14 amino acids. The V gene's germline CDR1 is SGHNT and CDR2 YYREEE (reference sequence). V lost 4 bases and J lost 5, with 15 bases in between. CDR3 DNA: TGTGCCAGCAGCCCGGGCCCCGGGGGGACTGAAGCTTTCTTT. Protein product: CASSPGPGGTEAFF.

This clone was seen a few times. The chain has TRBV4-1 and TRBJ2-7; 9 nucleotides line up with TRBD1. The CDR3 has 16 amino acids. Unmatched junction bases numbered 5, after V lost 0 bases and J lost 2 bases. Germline CDR1 reads MGHRA; CDR2 reads YSYEKL. The CDR3 DNA sequence: TGCGCCAGCAGCCAAGAAGGGACAGGGTCCCCCTACGAGCAGTACTTC. The encoded protein is CASSQEGTGSPYEQYF.

The gene calls are TRBV7-9 and TRBJ2-3; TRBD2 matches 11 bases. The CDR3 spans 15 residues. The J segment lost 4 bases and the V segment lost 5 bases, leaving 5 bases of the junction unmatched. CDR1 is SEHNR and CDR2 is FQNEAQ in the germline V gene (reference sequence). The CDR3 coding sequence is TGTGCCAGCAGCCTTACTAGCGGGAGCGCAGATACGCAGTATTTT. It codes for CASSLTSGSADTQYF. Supplemented by reference TRBV7-9 and TRBJ2-3, the full variable domain reads DTGVSQNPRHKITKRGQNVTFRCDPISEHNRLYWYRQTLGQGPEFLTYFQNEAQLEKSRLLSDRFSAERPKGSFSTLEIQRTEQGDSAMYLCASSLTSGSADTQYFGPGTRLTVL.

The chain couples TRBV11-2 to TRBJ1-4, with D tentatively TRBD1 (5 bases). V was shortened by 5 bases and J by 7 bases, with 14 bases between the two germline ends. CDR1 is SGHAT and CDR2 is FQNNGV in the germline V gene. This CDR3 region has 14 residues. CDR3 sequence (DNA): TGTGCCAGCAGCCGGCTTTTGGGGGGTGAAAAACTGTTTTTT. Its protein product is CASSRLLGGEKLFF.

The chain couples TRBV18 to TRBJ1-1, with 9 bases fitting TRBD1. Per germline, CDR1 KGHSH and CDR2 LQKENI. Trimming cost V 8 bases and J 5 bases; bases outside gene matches: 6. The CDR3 contains 13 residues. This chain's CDR3 is CASTTGGRTEAFF. CDR3 bases: TGTGCCAGCACAACAGGGGGCCGGACTGAAGCTTTCTTT.

Concerning this clone itself: Other DNA sequences within the sample encode an identical CDR3. The chain uses TRBV18 and TRBJ1-5; 9 bases are a match to TRBD1. There are 16 residues in the CDR3. The ends lost 3 bases at V and 2 bases at J; junction bases unmatched: 5. Per the germline V gene, CDR1 is KGHSH and CDR2 is LQKENI. The CDR3 loop is CASSPDRGGRNQPQHF. The CDR3 DNA follows: TGTGCCAGCTCACCGGACAGGGGTGGGCGCAATCAGCCCCAGCATTTT.

This rearrangement joins TRBV18 to TRBJ1-4, with 7 bases aligning to TRBD1. CDR3 length: 13 amino acids. Germline V gives CDR1 KGHSH, CDR2 LQKENI. V dropped 2 bases and J dropped 6; count of bases not matched to a gene: 0. The CDR3 sequence is CASSPGQDEKLFF. CDR3 coding DNA: TGTGCCAGCTCACCAGGACAGGATGAAAAACTGTTTTTT. Together with reference TRBV18 and TRBJ1-4, the CDR3 gives the full variable domain: NAGVMQNPRHLVRRRGQEARLRCSPMKGHSHVYWYRQLPEEGLKFMVYLQKENIIDESGMPKERFSAEFPKEGPSILRIQQVVRGDSAAYFCASSPGQDEKLFFGSGTQLSVL.

This chain uses TRBV19 with TRBJ1-1; 7 bases are shared with TRBD1. Germline assignment: CDR1 LNHDA and CDR2 SQIVND (reference sequence). This CDR3 has 14 residues. The junction had 6 bases not matched to a gene; V was cut back by 8 bases and J by 0 bases. The CDR3 is CASLGQNLNTEAFF. DNA of the CDR3: TGTGCCAGTCTGGGACAGAACTTGAACACTGAAGCTTTCTTT.

This chain connects TRBV27 to TRBJ1-1; 8 nucleotides match TRBD1. The length of the CDR3 is 14 residues. Germline lookup yields CDR1 MNHEY and CDR2 SMNVEV (reference sequence). V gave up 6 bases and J gave up 2 bases; unmatched junction bases: 5. In DNA form, the CDR3 reads TGTGCCAGCAGACCAACAGGGGGAAACACTGAAGCTTTCTTT. As protein: CASRPTGGNTEAFF.

V gene TRBV9 combines with J gene TRBJ2-5; 10 nucleotides align to TRBD1. TRBJ2-7 matches the DNA end more closely, so the J call is doubtful. The CDR3 has 14 amino acids. CDR1 SGDLS and CDR2 YYNGEE come from the germline V gene. The CDR3 protein is CASSVGQGNYEQYF. DNA for the CDR3: TGTGCCAGCAGCGTGGGACAGGGGAACTACGAGCAGTACTTC.

The chain recombines TRBV10-3 with TRBJ1-2; 12 nucleotides match TRBD1. The CDR3 loop spans 17 amino acids. V shed 4 bases, J shed 3 bases, and the junction held 9 bases outside the gene matches. Per germline, CDR1 ENHRY and CDR2 SYGVKD. CDR3 DNA sequence: TGTGCCATCAGTGGAGGGGACAGGGGGCATAGGGACTATGGCTACACCTTC. This codes for CAISGGDRGHRDYGYTF.

V gene TRBV28 combines with J gene TRBJ2-1, with TRBD2 identical over 8 bases. The CDR3 has 14 residues. From germline, CDR1 is MDHEN and CDR2 SYDVKM. V gave up 7 bases and J gave up 8 bases; unmatched junction bases: 10. The CDR3 DNA sequence: TGTGCCAGCACGATATGGCGGGGGGTAGATGAGCAGTTCTTC. Its protein product is CASTIWRGVDEQFF.

This clone was observed a handful of times. This rearrangement joins TRBV7-7 to TRBJ2-1, with 9 bases aligning to TRBD1. Unmatched junction bases numbered 5, after V lost 5 bases and J lost 3 bases. This CDR3 region has 15 residues. Germline V gene sequence: CDR1 SSHAT, CDR2 FNYEAQ (reference sequence). The CDR3 sequence is CASSPGTGRYNEQFF. The CDR3 DNA reads TGTGCCAGCAGCCCCGGGACAGGGCGCTACAATGAGCAGTTCTTC.

The gene calls are TRBV6-5 and TRBJ1-5; 12 bases line up with TRBD1. The V gene end was trimmed by 6 bases and the J gene end by 4 bases; junction bases not matched to a gene: 4. This CDR3 is built from 15 residues. Per germline, CDR1 MNHEY and CDR2 SVGAGI. CDR3 in amino acids: CASSAGQGANQPQHF. CDR3 DNA: TGTGCCAGCAGCGCGGGACAGGGGGCGAATCAGCCCCAGCATTTT.

The chain recombines TRBV18 with TRBJ2-2, with 13 bases fitting TRBD2. From germline, CDR1 is KGHSH and CDR2 LQKENI. V was pared by 1 base and J by 5 bases, with 1 base of the junction left unmatched. The CDR3 has 16 residues. The CDR3 loop reads CASSPQLAGGTGELFF. The CDR3 nucleotides are TGTGCCAGCTCACCACAACTAGCGGGAGGGACCGGGGAGCTGTTTTTT.

The J gene is TRBJ1-2, the V gene TRBV27; the D gene is possibly TRBD1 (6 bases). The ends were cut back, 2 bases at V and 8 bases at J, with 15 bases in the middle. Germline CDR1 and CDR2: MNHEY and SMNVEV (reference sequence). There are 14 residues in the CDR3. The CDR3 loop reads CASSLKQGSMGYTF. Here the CDR3 DNA reads TGTGCCAGCAGTTTAAAGCAGGGGAGTATGGGCTACACCTTC.

The gene calls are TRBV30 and TRBJ2-7; 10 nucleotides match TRBD1. Looked up from germline, CDR1 is GTSNPN and CDR2 is SVGIG (reference sequence). CDR3 length: 15 residues. The V and J ends lost 1 base and 2 bases, in that order; junction bases with no gene match: 5. Here the CDR3 DNA reads TGTGCCTGGAGTGCACCGGGACAGGGGACCTACGAGCAGTACTTC. Its translation is CAWSAPGQGTYEQYF.

V is TRBV7-2 and J is TRBJ1-5; 10 nucleotides agree with TRBD1. Trimming cost V 6 bases and J 1 base; bases outside gene matches: 6. CDR3 length equals 16 residues. CDR1 and CDR2 from the germline V gene are SGHTA and FQGNSA. The CDR3 spells CASRSPGQGSNQPQHF. The CDR3 DNA is TGTGCCAGCAGGTCTCCGGGACAGGGGAGCAATCAGCCCCAGCATTTT. Looking up the rest from reference TRBV7-2 and TRBJ1-5 gives the full variable domain: GAGVSQSPSNKVTEKGKDVELRCDPISGHTALYWYRQSLGQGLEFLIYFQGNSAPDKSGLPSDRFSAERTGGSVSTLTIQRTQQEDSAVYLCASRSPGQGSNQPQHFGDGTRLSIL.